This TCR beta chain was obtained from a study of blood T cells in healthy people across ages. Study details: Capturing about one barcoded beta molecule per two T cells was achieved by template switching.

The trim removed 5 bases at V and 5 bases at J, leaving 11 bases unmatched. CDR3 size: 17 residues. A sample-barcoded 5' primer and a J-beta primer mix were used in a second PCR of about 7 to 12 cycles. The template-switch adaptor, which had 12 random nucleotides, put a tag on each cDNA molecule. Each CDR3 protein is one row after TCRdb ran MiXCR on the 5' RACE reads. The table lists 1.5 million to 2 million distinct CDR3 sequences, approximately 50% of them singletons, with around 2.1% in the top ten. Study conclusions and caveats: Underestimates were what the diversity estimates from one million T cells were considered to be. A roughly linear fall in TCR beta diversity per million T cells was seen with increasing age.

In regard to this clonotype: Its antigen is as yet unknown.

This TCR came from a middle-aged woman in good health. The specimen sequenced was blood. The rearrangement joins TRBV12-3 or TRBV12-4 to TRBJ2-5, with TRBD2 matching 13 bases. CDR3 sequence reads: CASSRKTSGGAGETQYF. In DNA, the CDR3 is TGTGCCAGCAGTCGCAAAACTAGCGGGGGGGCCGGGGAGACCCAGTACTTC.